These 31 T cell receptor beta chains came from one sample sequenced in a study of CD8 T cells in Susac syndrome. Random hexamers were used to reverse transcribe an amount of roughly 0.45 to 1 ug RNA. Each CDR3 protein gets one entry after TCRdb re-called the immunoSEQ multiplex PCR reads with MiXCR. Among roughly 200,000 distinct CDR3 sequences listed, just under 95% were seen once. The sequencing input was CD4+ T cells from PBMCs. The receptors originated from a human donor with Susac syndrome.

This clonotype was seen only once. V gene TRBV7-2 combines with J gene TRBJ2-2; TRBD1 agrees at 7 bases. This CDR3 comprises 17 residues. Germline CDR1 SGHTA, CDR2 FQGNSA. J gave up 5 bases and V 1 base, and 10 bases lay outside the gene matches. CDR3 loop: CASSLVPAEGATGELFF. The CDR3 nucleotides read TGTGCCAGCAGCTTAGTTCCTGCTGAGGGGGCGACCGGGGAGCTGTTTTTT.

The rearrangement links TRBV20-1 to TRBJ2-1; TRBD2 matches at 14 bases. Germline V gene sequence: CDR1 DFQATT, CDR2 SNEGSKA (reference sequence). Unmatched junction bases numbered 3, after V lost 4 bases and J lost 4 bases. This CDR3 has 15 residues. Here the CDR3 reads CSAKGLAGAYNEQFF. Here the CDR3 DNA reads TGCAGTGCTAAGGGACTAGCGGGAGCTTACAATGAGCAGTTCTTC.

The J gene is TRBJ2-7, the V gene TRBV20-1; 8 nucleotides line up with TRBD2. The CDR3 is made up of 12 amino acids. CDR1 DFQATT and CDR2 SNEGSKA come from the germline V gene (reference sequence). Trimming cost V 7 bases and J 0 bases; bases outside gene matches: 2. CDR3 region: CSGAGDSYEQYF. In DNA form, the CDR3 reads TGCAGTGGAGCGGGGGACTCCTACGAGCAGTACTTC.

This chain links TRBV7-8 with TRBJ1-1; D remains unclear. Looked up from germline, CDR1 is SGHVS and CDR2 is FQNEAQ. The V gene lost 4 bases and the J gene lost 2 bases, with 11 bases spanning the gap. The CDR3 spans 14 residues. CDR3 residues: CASSSRTANTEAFF. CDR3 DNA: TGTGCCAGCAGCTCGAGGACCGCCAACACTGAAGCTTTCTTT.

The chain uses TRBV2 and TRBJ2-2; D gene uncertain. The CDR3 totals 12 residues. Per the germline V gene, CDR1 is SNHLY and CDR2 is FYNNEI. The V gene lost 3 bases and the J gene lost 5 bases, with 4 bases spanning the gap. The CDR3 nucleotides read TGTGCCAGCAGTGAGGCAACCGGGGAGCTGTTTTTT. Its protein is CASSEATGELFF. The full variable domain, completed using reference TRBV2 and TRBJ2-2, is EPEVTQTPSHQVTQMGQEVILRCVPISNHLYFYWYRQILGQKVEFLVSFYNNEISEKSEIFDDQFSVERPDGSNFTLKIRSTKLEDSAMYFCASSEATGELFFGEGSRLTVL.

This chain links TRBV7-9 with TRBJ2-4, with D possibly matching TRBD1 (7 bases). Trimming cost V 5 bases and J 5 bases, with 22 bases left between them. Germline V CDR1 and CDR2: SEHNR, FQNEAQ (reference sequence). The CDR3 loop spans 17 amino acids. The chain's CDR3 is CASSPRRAGGRENIQYF. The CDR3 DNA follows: TGTGCCAGCAGCCCCCGGAGGGCAGGGGGAAGAGAAAACATTCAGTACTTC.

As DNA, the CDR3 is TGTGCCAGCGACCGGGGGCTCCCTGAAGCTTTCTTT. Its protein product is CASDRGLPEAFF. The chain has TRBV6-6 and TRBJ1-1, with D possibly TRBD1 on 6 matching bases. Germline V gene data show CDR1 as MNHNY and CDR2 as SVGAGI (reference sequence). The CDR3 totals 12 residues. V gave up 8 bases and J gave up 6 bases, with 13 bases separating them.

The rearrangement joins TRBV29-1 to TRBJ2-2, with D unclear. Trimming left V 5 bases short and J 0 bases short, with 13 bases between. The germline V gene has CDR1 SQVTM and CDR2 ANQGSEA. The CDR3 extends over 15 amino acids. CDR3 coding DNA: TGCAGCGTTCTGTGGGTTGCCGCGAACACCGGGGAGCTGTTTTTT. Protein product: CSVLWVAANTGELFF.

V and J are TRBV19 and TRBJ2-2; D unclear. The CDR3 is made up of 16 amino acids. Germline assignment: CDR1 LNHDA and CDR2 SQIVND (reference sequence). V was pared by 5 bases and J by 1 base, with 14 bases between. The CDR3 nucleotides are TGTGCCAGTAGTTCATGGACCGCTAAGAACACCGGGGAGCTGTTTTTT. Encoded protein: CASSSWTAKNTGELFF.

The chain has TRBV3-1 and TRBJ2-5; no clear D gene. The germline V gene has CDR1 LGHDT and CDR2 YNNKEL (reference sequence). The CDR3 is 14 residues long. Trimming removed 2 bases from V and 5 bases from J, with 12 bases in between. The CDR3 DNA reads TGTGCCAGCAGCCAACTAGTAGTCGGGGAGACCCAGTACTTC. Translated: CASSQLVVGETQYF.

The CDR3: CASSQGWGPVENTIYF. The DNA of the CDR3 is TGCGCCAGCAGCCAAGGTTGGGGGCCTGTGGAAAACACCATATATTTT. The chain couples TRBV4-1 to TRBJ1-3; a possible D gene is TRBD1 (6 bases). CDR3 length: 16 amino acids. Germline V gives CDR1 MGHRA, CDR2 YSYEKL. With 1 base removed from V and 6 bases from J, the gap between germline ends came to 16 bases.

This CDR3 reads CASSTDRNTEAFF. In nucleotides, the CDR3 is TGTGCCAGTAGTACCGATCGGAACACTGAAGCTTTCTTT. The chain employs TRBV19 and TRBJ1-1; no definite D call. The length of the CDR3 is 13 residues. Germline loops: CDR1 LNHDA, CDR2 SQIVND (reference sequence). V was pared by 4 bases and J by 1 base, with 7 bases between.

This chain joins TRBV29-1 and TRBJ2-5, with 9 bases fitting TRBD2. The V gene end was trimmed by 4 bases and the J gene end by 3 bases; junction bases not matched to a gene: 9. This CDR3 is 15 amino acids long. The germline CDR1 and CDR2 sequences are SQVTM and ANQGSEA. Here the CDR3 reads CSVVASGGMKETQYF. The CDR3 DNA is TGCAGCGTTGTTGCGAGCGGGGGGATGAAAGAGACCCAGTACTTC.

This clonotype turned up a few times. In DNA, the CDR3 is TGTGCCAGCTCACCGGACATGGACTATGGCTACACCTTC. This codes for CASSPDMDYGYTF. J is TRBJ1-2 and V is TRBV18; a weak D match, TRBD1 (5 bases). Trimming took off 3 bases at V and 3 bases at J, with 8 bases between the two ends. The CDR3 spans 13 residues. The germline V gene encodes CDR1 KGHSH and CDR2 LQKENI.

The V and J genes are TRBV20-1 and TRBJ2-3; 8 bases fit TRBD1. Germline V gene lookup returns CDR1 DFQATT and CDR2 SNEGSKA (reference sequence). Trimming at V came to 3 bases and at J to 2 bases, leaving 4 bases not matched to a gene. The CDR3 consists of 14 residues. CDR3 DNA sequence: TGCAGTGCTAGCCGGACAGGGATCACAGATACGCAGTATTTT. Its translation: CSASRTGITDTQYF.

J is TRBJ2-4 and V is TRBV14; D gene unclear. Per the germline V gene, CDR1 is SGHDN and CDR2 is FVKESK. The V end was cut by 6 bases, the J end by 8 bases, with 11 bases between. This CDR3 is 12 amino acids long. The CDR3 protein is CASSFTPDIQYF. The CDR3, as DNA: TGTGCCAGCAGTTTCACACCGGACATTCAGTACTTC.

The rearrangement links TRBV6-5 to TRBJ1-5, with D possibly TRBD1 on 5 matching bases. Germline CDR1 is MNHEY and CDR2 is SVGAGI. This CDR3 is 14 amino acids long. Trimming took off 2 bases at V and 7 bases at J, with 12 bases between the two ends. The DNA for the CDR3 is TGTGCCAGCAGTTACGGAACTGGGGGACAGCCCCAGCATTTT. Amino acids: CASSYGTGGQPQHF.

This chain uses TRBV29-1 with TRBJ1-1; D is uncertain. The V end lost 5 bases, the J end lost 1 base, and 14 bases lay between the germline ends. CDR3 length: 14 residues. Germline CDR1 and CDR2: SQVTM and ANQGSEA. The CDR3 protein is CSVLKGGTNTEAFF. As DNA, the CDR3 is TGCAGCGTTTTAAAGGGAGGTACGAACACTGAAGCTTTCTTT.

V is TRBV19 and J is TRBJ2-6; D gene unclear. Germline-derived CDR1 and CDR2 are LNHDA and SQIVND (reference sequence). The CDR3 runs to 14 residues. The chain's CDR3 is CGSTEVTGANVLTF. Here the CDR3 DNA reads TGTGGCTCGACGGAAGTGACTGGGGCCAACGTCCTGACTTTC.

CDR3 nucleotides: TGTGCTAGTGGGCCAGGGGAATCCTCTCAGCCCCAGCATTTT. Residues: CASGPGESSQPQHF. The chain recombines TRBV12-5 with TRBJ1-5, with D tentatively TRBD1 (6 bases). The CDR3 loop spans 14 amino acids. Germline V CDR1 and CDR2: LGHNT, FRNRAP. V was shortened by 6 bases and J by 6 bases, with 15 bases between the two germline ends.

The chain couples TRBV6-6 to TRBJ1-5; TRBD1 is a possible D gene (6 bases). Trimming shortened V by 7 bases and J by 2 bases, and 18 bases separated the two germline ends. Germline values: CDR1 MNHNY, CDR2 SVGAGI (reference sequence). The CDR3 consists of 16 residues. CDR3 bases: TGTGCCAGCACCCCGAGGCAGGGGACGGGCAATCAGCCCCAGCATTTT. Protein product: CASTPRQGTGNQPQHF.

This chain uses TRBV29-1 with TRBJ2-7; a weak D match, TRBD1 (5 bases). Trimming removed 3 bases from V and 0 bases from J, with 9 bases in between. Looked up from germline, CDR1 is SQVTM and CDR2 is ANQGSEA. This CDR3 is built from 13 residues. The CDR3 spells CSVEDNSSYEQYF. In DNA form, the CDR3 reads TGCAGCGTTGAGGACAACAGCTCCTACGAGCAGTACTTC.

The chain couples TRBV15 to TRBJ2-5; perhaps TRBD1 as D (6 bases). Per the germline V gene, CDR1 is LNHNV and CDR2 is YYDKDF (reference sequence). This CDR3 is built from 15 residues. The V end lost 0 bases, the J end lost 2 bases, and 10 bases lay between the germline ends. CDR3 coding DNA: TGTGCCACCAGCAGAGATCGAACAGGGCAAGAGACCCAGTACTTC. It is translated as CATSRDRTGQETQYF. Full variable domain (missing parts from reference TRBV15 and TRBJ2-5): DAMVIQNPRYQVTQFGKPVTLSCSQTLNHNVMYWYQQKSSQAPKLLFHYYDKDFNNEADTPDNFQSRRPNTSFCFLDIRSPGLGDTAMYLCATSRDRTGQETQYFGPGTRLLVL.

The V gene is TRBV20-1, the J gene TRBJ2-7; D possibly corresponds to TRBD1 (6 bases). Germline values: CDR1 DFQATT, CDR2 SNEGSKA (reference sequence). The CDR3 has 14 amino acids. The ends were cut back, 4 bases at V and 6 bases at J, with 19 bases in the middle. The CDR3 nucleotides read TGCAGTGCTAAAGTACCCACAGGGCGGAGCGAGCAGTACTTC. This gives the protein CSAKVPTGRSEQYF.

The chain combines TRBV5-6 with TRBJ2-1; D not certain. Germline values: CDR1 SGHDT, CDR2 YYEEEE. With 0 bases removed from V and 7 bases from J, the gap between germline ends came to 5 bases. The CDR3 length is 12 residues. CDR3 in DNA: TGTGCCAGCAGCTTGGAGGATAATGAGCAGTTCTTC. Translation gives CASSLEDNEQFF. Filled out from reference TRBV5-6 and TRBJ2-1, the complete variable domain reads DAGVTQSPTHLIKTRGQQVTLRCSPKSGHDTVSWYQQALGQGPQFIFQYYEEEERQRGNFPDRFSGHQFPNYSSELNVNALLLGDSALYLCASSLEDNEQFFGPGTRLTVL.

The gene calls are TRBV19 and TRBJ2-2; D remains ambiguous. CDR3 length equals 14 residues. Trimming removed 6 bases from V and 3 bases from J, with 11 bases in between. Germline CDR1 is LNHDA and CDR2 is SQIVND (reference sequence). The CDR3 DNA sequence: TGTGCCAGTAGCCTCAGTCGGTACACCGGGGAGCTGTTTTTT. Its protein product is CASSLSRYTGELFF. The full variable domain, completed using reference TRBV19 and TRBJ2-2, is DGGITQSPKYLFRKEGQNVTLSCEQNLNHDAMYWYRQDPGQGLRLIYYSQIVNDFQKGDIAEGYSVSREKKESFPLTVTSAQKNPTAFYLCASSLSRYTGELFFGEGSRLTVL.

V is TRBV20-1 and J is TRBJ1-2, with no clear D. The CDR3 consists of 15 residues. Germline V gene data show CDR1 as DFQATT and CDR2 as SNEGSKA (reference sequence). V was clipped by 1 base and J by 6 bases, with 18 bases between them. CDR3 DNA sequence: TGCAGTGCTAGAGCCCCTCTAACGGTTGCGGATGGCTACACCTTC. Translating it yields CSARAPLTVADGYTF.

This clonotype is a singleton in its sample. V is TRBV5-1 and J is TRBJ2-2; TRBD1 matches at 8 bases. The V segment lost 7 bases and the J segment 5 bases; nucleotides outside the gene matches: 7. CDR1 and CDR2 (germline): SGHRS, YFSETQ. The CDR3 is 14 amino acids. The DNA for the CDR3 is TGCGCCAGCTTGGACAGGGTTGGTACCGGGGAGCTGTTTTTT. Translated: CASLDRVGTGELFF.

The CDR3 region is CASSQLGTAKNIQYF. The CDR3 DNA sequence: TGCGCCAGCAGCCAACTCGGGACAGCCAAAAACATTCAGTACTTC. The rearrangement joins TRBV4-1 to TRBJ2-4; possibly TRBD1 or TRBD2 for D (5 bases each). Between the trimmed V and J ends, which lost 2 bases and 0 bases, there was a span of 8 bases. The V gene's germline CDR1 is MGHRA and CDR2 YSYEKL. This CDR3 contains 15 residues.

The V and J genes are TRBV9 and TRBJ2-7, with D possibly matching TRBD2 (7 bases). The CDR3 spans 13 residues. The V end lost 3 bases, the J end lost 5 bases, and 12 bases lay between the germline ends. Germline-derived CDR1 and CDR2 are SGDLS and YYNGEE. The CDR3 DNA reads TGTGCCAGCAGCGGCGGGGGCCTCGACGAGCAGTACTTC. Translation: CASSGGGLDEQYF.

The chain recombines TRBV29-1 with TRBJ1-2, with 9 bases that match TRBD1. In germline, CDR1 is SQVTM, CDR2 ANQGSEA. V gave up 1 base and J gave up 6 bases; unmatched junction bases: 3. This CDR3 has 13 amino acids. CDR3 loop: CSVEAWDRDGYTF. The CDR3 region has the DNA TGCAGCGTTGAAGCGTGGGACAGGGATGGCTACACCTTC.